This T cell receptor (beta chain) was recovered during a study of T cells in Graves' hyperthyroidism and ophthalmopathy. Authors of the study amplified TCR beta CDR3 regions from RNA transcripts. The HTBI primer set drove a first-round RT-PCR of the TCR CDR3. Each CDR3 protein gets one entry after TCRdb re-called the multiplex PCR reads with MiXCR. The table lists 620,000 or so distinct CDR3 sequences, about 14% of them singletons. This clonotype was recorded at least ten times. Ophthalmopathy patients showed a Clinical Activity Score of at least 3, NOSPECS grade of at least 4 and duration under 3 months. Diagnosing involved the use of clinical symptoms, serum thyroxine and TRAb, thyroid ultrasound and orbital computed tomography. Germline CDR1 LGHNA, CDR2 YSLEER. V was shortened by 4 bases and J by 7 bases, with 20 bases between the two germline ends. This CDR3 contains 15 residues.

The chain links TRBV4-3 to TRBJ2-7; D possibly corresponds to TRBD1 (7 bases). This receptor was taken from a woman aged 45-59 years with Graves' ophthalmopathy. The sequencing sample was made of blood. In DNA form, the CDR3 reads TGCGCCAGCAGCCGGGTGGGGACAGTGGGAGGAGAGCAGTACTTC. It specifies CASSRVGTVGGEQYF.